This entry features one TCR beta chain sequence. The multiple sclerosis controls, all treatment-naive patients, had relapsing-remitting disease that was stable or active. Bulk CD8+ and CD4+ cells came from magnetic negative isolation; CD8+ TEMRA by FACS. RNA in amounts of roughly 0.5 to 1 ug was reverse transcribed with random hexamers. By means of immunoSEQ multiplex PCR, TCR beta CDR3 spanning 54 Vbeta and 13 Jbeta underwent amplification. TCRdb redid the calling of the immunoSEQ multiplex PCR reads with MiXCR, one entry per CDR3 protein. The sample lists almost 450,000 distinct CDR3 sequences; around 85% were seen once. This entry comes from a study of CD8 T cells in Susac syndrome. Germline V gene data show CDR1 as SQVTM and CDR2 as ANQGSEA. Trimming took 2 bases from V and 0 from J, leaving 4 bases between them. The CDR3 totals 12 residues.

This TCR was recovered from a human donor with multiple sclerosis. The sequenced material came from CD8+ T cells from PBMCs. This rearrangement joins TRBV29-1 to TRBJ1-1; no clear D. In DNA, the CDR3 is TGCAGCGTTGAAAGACTGAACACTGAAGCTTTCTTT. Encoded protein: CSVERLNTEAFF.